Presented here are 19 T cell receptor beta chains from one specimen sequenced in a study of cytomegalovirus exposure and HLA in healthy donors. PCR used 60 Vbeta primers and 13 Jbeta primers. Only in-frame clones appear in the TCRdb table, and some are missing; sequencing was by immunoSEQ multiplex PCR. Among roughly 48,000 clones listed, around 70% were seen once. The source material was PBMCs. The source of these receptors is a woman aged 25 to 39 in good health and CMV-seronegative.

This clone occurred a few times. The rearrangement links TRBV4-2 to TRBJ2-2, with 8 bases fitting TRBD2. Germline V gene sequence: CDR1 LGHNA, CDR2 YNFKEQ. CDR3 length equals 15 residues. With V trimmed by 1 base and J by 6 bases, 4 bases remained unmatched. The CDR3: CASSQGPGGAGELFF. The CDR3 region has the DNA TGTGCCAGCAGCCAAGGGCCCGGGGGGGCCGGGGAGCTGTTTTTT.

The chain carries TRBV7-9 and TRBJ1-2; possible D gene TRBD1, 5 bases. V lost 3 bases and J 3 bases, leaving 8 bases between the germline ends. CDR3 length: 13 residues. From germline, CDR1 is SEHNR and CDR2 FQNEAQ (reference sequence). CDR3 nucleotide sequence: TGTGCCAGCAGCTTTCAAGGGGACTATGGCTACACCTTC. Translated: CASSFQGDYGYTF.

V and J are TRBV5-1 and TRBJ1-1, with 9 bases aligning to TRBD1. This CDR3 is 14 amino acids long. V was pared by 3 bases and J by 4 bases, with 4 bases of the junction left unmatched. Germline V CDR1 and CDR2: SGHRS, YFSETQ. CDR3 in amino acids: CASSWDREGTEAFF. The DNA of the CDR3 is TGCGCCAGCAGCTGGGACAGGGAAGGCACTGAAGCTTTCTTT.

This clone showed up just a few times. J is TRBJ1-4 and V is TRBV9; 8 nucleotides align to TRBD1. J gave up 7 bases and V 1 base, and 9 bases lay outside the gene matches. In germline, CDR1 is SGDLS, CDR2 YYNGEE. CDR3 size: 16 residues. CDR3 sequence (DNA): TGTGCCAGCAGCGTACGACCACAGGGGGATTCTGAAAAACTGTTTTTT. Protein product: CASSVRPQGDSEKLFF.

This clone has more than one count but fewer than ten. The chain has TRBV10-1 and TRBJ1-4; tentative D call: TRBD1 (5 bases). Germline V lookup: CDR1 WNHNN, CDR2 SYGVQD (reference sequence). Trimming stripped 9 bases from V and 6 bases from J, with 17 bases between. The length of the CDR3 is 14 residues. The CDR3 loop reads CARRRGGVDEKLFF. CDR3 DNA sequence: TGCGCCAGAAGACGTGGAGGGGTAGATGAAAAACTGTTTTTT.

V and J are TRBV6-5 and TRBJ2-7, with 11 positions matching TRBD2. Germline CDR1 and CDR2: MNHEY and SVGAGI. The CDR3 spans 15 residues. V shed 6 bases, J shed 2 bases, and the junction held 6 bases outside the gene matches. The CDR3 coding sequence is TGTGCCAGCAGGCCAACTAGCGGGAGTACCTACGAGCAGTACTTC. This encodes CASRPTSGSTYEQYF.

This clone has only a few counts. J is TRBJ2-7 and V is TRBV5-8; D is possibly TRBD1 (5 bases). V dropped 4 bases and J dropped 3 bases, with 14 bases sitting between them. The CDR3 has 14 amino acids. The germline V gene has CDR1 SGHTS and CDR2 YDEGEE. The DNA for the CDR3 is TGTGCCAGCAGCATGCAGGGTGGGGACTACGAGCAGTACTTC. It translates to CASSMQGGDYEQYF.

This clone turned up a few times. The rearrangement joins TRBV30 to TRBJ2-7; D is uncertain. Between the trimmed V and J ends, which lost 1 base and 5 bases, there was a span of 12 bases. This CDR3 spans 13 amino acids. Germline CDR1 GTSNPN, CDR2 SVGIG (reference sequence). CDR3 DNA: TGTGCCTGGAGTGGTTCCGGAGTCGACGAGCAGTACTTC. Translation: CAWSGSGVDEQYF.

The gene calls are TRBV28 and TRBJ1-2; D gene ambiguous. This CDR3 has 13 amino acids. V dropped 3 bases and J dropped 5 bases, with 10 bases sitting between them. Germline V CDR1 and CDR2: MDHEN, SYDVKM. The chain's CDR3 is CASSLIGVYGYTF. CDR3 coding DNA: TGTGCCAGCAGTTTGATCGGGGTTTATGGCTACACCTTC.

The genes are TRBV19 and TRBJ2-7; a weak D match, TRBD2 (5 bases). The V gene lost 3 bases and the J gene lost 6 bases, with 12 bases spanning the gap. This CDR3 region has 13 residues. Germline V gene lookup returns CDR1 LNHDA and CDR2 SQIVND (reference sequence). The CDR3 nucleotides read TGTGCCAGTAGTATGGCAACCCGGGGCGAGCAGTACTTC. This encodes CASSMATRGEQYF.

The chain links TRBV28 to TRBJ1-6; D is unresolved. V was trimmed by 7 bases and J by 11 bases, leaving 12 bases between them. CDR1 and CDR2 from the germline V gene are MDHEN and SYDVKM. This CDR3 has 12 residues. The CDR3 here is CASTLRETPLHF. In nucleotides, the CDR3 is TGTGCCAGCACCCTTCGTGAGACACCCCTCCACTTT.

This clone occurred a few times. V usage is TRBV6-4 and J usage is TRBJ2-3, with 10 bases identical to TRBD2. The CDR3 sequence is 16 residues long. Germline CDR1 reads MRHNA; CDR2 reads SNTAGT. Germline trimming cut 6 bases from V and 1 base from J; bases unmatched to any gene: 7. Written as DNA, the CDR3 is TGTGCCAGCAGCCCAGCCACTAGCGGGGGCACAGATACGCAGTATTTT. It specifies CASSPATSGGTDTQYF.

This chain joins TRBV9 and TRBJ2-1; D gene unclear. This CDR3 has 12 amino acids. Germline CDR1 and CDR2: SGDLS and YYNGEE. The ends were cut back, 2 bases at V and 8 bases at J, with 8 bases in the middle. CDR3 amino acids: CASSVPPDEQFF. The DNA of the CDR3 is TGTGCCAGCAGCGTGCCGCCGGATGAGCAGTTCTTC.

The chain uses TRBV30 and TRBJ2-1, with D perhaps TRBD2 (6 bases). The CDR3 length is 15 residues. CDR1 is GTSNPN and CDR2 is SVGIG in the germline V gene (reference sequence). Trimming pared 0 bases from V and 7 bases from J, leaving 16 bases between. CDR3 sequence: CAWSVWGGRVNEQFF. CDR3 DNA sequence: TGTGCCTGGAGTGTATGGGGAGGAAGGGTAAATGAGCAGTTCTTC.

On this clone itself: The sample holds other DNA sequences that translate to the same CDR3. The chain has TRBV29-1 and TRBJ2-7; 9 positions match TRBD1. The length of the CDR3 is 13 residues. Germline CDR1 is SQVTM and CDR2 is ANQGSEA. V trimming: 3 bases; J trimming: 3 bases; junction bases outside the gene matches: 3. CDR3 nucleotides: TGCAGCGTTGAGAGGACAGGGGACTACGAGCAGTACTTC. Translating it yields CSVERTGDYEQYF.

This clone was seen just once. The CDR3 bases are TGTGCCAGCAGCTTTAAAACGGGTTTCGCGAACACCGGGGAGCTGTTTTTT. It specifies CASSFKTGFANTGELFF. The chain joins TRBV5-4 to TRBJ2-2; D unresolved. The germline V and J ends were trimmed by 2 bases and 0 bases, with 14 bases remaining between them. The length of the CDR3 is 17 residues. Germline CDR1 and CDR2: SGHNT and YYREEE (reference sequence).

This clone was found once. The chain is built from TRBV6-1 and TRBJ1-2; 7 nucleotides match TRBD1. The junction had 6 bases not matched to a gene; V was cut back by 6 bases and J by 2 bases. The CDR3 consists of 14 residues. Germline V gene sequence: CDR1 MNHNS, CDR2 SASEGT. CDR3 DNA sequence: TGTGCCAGCAGGAGGACAGGACAAAACTATGGCTACACCTTC. This gives the protein CASRRTGQNYGYTF.

The rearrangement uses TRBV2 and TRBJ1-5; D unresolved. From germline, CDR1 is SNHLY and CDR2 FYNNEI. Trimming took off 1 base at V and 1 base at J, with 8 bases between the two ends. CDR3 length: 15 residues. The CDR3, as DNA: TGTGCCAGCAGTGAAGGGCAGTTAAGCAATCAGCCCCAGCATTTT. Translating it yields CASSEGQLSNQPQHF.

This clone was counted a single time. The chain links TRBV7-8 to TRBJ1-2, with TRBD1 matching 10 bases. Germline V gene lookup returns CDR1 SGHVS and CDR2 FQNEAQ. This CDR3 region has 15 residues. V lost 5 bases to trimming and J lost 5 bases; unmatched junction nucleotides: 8. CDR3 DNA sequence: TGTGCCAGCAGCCAAGGGACAGGGGCGCAGTATGGCTACACCTTC. Its protein is CASSQGTGAQYGYTF.